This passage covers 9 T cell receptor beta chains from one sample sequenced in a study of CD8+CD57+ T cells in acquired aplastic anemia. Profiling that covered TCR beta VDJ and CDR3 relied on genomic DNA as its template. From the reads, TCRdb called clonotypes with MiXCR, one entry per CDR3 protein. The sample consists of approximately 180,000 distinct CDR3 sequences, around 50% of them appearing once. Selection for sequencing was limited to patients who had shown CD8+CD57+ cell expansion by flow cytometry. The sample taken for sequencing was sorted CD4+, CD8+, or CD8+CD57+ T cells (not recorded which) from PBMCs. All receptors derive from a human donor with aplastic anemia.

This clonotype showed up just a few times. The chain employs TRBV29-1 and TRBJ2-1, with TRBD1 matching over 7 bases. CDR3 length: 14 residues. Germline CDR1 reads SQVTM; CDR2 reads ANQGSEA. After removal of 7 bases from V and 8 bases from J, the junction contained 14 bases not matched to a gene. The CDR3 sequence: CSGPSAGGGDEQFF. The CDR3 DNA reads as TGCAGCGGCCCCTCAGCAGGGGGTGGTGATGAGCAGTTCTTC.

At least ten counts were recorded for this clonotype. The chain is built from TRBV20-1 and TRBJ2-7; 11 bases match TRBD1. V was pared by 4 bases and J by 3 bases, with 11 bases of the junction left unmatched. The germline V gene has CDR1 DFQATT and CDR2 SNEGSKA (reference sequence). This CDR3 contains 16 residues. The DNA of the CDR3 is TGCAGTGCTACCTCGACGCCGGACAGGGGGCTCTACGAGCAGTACTTC. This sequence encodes CSATSTPDRGLYEQYF.

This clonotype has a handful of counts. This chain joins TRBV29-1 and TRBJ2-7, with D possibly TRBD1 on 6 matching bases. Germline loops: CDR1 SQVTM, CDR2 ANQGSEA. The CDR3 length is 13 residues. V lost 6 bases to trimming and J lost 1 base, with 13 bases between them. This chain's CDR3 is CSVLARGSYEQYF. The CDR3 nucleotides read TGCAGCGTGTTGGCCAGGGGATCCTACGAGCAGTACTTC.

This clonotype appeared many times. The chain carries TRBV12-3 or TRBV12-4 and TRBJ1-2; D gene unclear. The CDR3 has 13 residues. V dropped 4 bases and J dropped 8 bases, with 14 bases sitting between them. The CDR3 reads CASSSGTALGYTF. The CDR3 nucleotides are TGTGCCAGCAGTTCCGGCACGGCCCTCGGCTACACCTTC.

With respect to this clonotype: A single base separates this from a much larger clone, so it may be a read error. This CDR3 reads CANSLFGVDTQYF. The CDR3 nucleotides are TGTGCCAACAGCTTGTTCGGAGTAGATACGCAGTATTTT. V and J are TRBV5-5 and TRBJ2-3; D gene unclear. Germline-derived CDR1 and CDR2 are SGHKS and YYEKEE (reference sequence). The CDR3 is made up of 13 amino acids.

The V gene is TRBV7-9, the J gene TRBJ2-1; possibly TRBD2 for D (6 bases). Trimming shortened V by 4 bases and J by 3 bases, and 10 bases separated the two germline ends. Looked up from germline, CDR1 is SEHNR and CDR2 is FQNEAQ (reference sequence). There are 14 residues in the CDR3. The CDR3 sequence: CASSWAGNYNEQFF. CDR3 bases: TGTGCCAGCAGCTGGGCGGGAAACTACAATGAGCAGTTCTTC.

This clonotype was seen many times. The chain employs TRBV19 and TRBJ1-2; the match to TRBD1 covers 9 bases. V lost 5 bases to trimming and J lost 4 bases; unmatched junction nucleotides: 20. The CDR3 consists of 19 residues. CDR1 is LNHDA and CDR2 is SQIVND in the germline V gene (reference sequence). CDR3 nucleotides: TGTGCCAGTAGTTCTTCCTCGTCCCGGGACAGGGCCGGTGGCTATGGCTACACCTTC. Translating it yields CASSSSSSRDRAGGYGYTF.

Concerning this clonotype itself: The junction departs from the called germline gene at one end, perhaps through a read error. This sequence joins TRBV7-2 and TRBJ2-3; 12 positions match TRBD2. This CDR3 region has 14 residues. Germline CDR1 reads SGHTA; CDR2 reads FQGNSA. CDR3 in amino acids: CASSSHPSGRGPHF. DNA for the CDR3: TGTGCCAGCAGCTCTCATCCTAGCGGGAGGGGCCCACATTTT.

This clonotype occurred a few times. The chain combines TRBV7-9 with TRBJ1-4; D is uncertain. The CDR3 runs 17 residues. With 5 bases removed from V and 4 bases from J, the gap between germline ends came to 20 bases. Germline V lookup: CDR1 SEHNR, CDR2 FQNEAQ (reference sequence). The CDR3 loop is CASSPVARSTFNEKLFF. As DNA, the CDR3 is TGTGCCAGCAGCCCAGTCGCGAGGTCCACCTTTAATGAAAAACTGTTTTTT.